These 17 T cell receptor beta chains came from one sample sequenced in a study of cytomegalovirus exposure and HLA in healthy donors. The primer mix had 60 Vbeta and 13 Jbeta primers. The method was immunoSEQ multiplex PCR; TCRdb's version includes in-frame clones alone and lacks a portion of them. The table records more than 140,000 clones, 70% to 85% of them present only once. The specimen sequenced was PBMCs. Receptors were obtained from a middle-aged woman in good health and CMV-seronegative.

This clone was seen a handful of times. The V call is TRBV7-2, the J call TRBJ1-1; D is ambiguous. The CDR3 contains 12 residues. The germline V gene encodes CDR1 SGHTA and CDR2 FQGNSA. With 1 base removed from V and 7 bases from J, the gap between germline ends came to 7 bases. The CDR3: CASSLVGREAFF. The CDR3 coding sequence is TGTGCCAGCAGCTTAGTTGGGCGTGAAGCTTTCTTT.

V gene TRBV15 combines with J gene TRBJ2-3; TRBD2 matches 9 bases. CDR1 is LNHNV, CDR2 YYDKDF, per germline (reference sequence). CDR3 length: 15 residues. The V and J ends lost 2 bases and 3 bases, in that order; junction bases with no gene match: 3. The CDR3 DNA is TGTGCCACCAGCAGAAGTAGCGGGAGAACAGATACGCAGTATTTT. It codes for CATSRSSGRTDTQYF.

The chain employs TRBV18 and TRBJ1-4; no clear D gene. Trimming removed 4 bases from V and 0 bases from J, with 12 bases in between. CDR1 KGHSH and CDR2 LQKENI come from the germline V gene. CDR3 size: 16 residues. The CDR3 is CASSQRDAATNEKLFF. CDR3 nucleotide sequence: TGTGCCAGCTCACAGAGGGATGCTGCAACTAATGAAAAACTGTTTTTT.

CDR3 in amino acids: CASSATGGLNTEAFF. The CDR3 DNA reads TGTGCCAGCAGCGCTACAGGGGGCCTCAACACTGAAGCTTTCTTT. This rearrangement joins TRBV7-8 to TRBJ1-1; 9 bases are a match to TRBD1. Looked up from germline, CDR1 is SGHVS and CDR2 is FQNEAQ. Trimming removed 5 bases from V and 2 bases from J; junction bases left unmatched: 6. CDR3 size: 15 residues.

This rearrangement joins TRBV7-9 to TRBJ2-7; 10 positions match TRBD2. This CDR3 has 15 residues. From germline, CDR1 is SEHNR and CDR2 FQNEAQ (reference sequence). The trim removed 4 bases at V and 7 bases at J, leaving 10 bases unmatched. This CDR3 reads CASSYSLLAGNEQYF. The DNA of the CDR3 is TGTGCCAGCAGCTATAGCCTACTAGCGGGAAATGAGCAGTACTTC.

This clone appeared a few times. This chain connects TRBV5-4 to TRBJ2-3; 9 bases line up with TRBD2. V lost 5 bases and J lost 6; bases outside the gene matches: 10. Germline CDR1 and CDR2: SGHNT and YYREEE (reference sequence). CDR3 length equals 15 residues. CDR3 in amino acids: CASRIISGRRDTQYF. The CDR3 nucleotides read TGTGCCAGCAGAATCATTAGCGGGAGAAGGGATACGCAGTATTTT. Together with reference TRBV5-4 and TRBJ2-3, the CDR3 gives the full variable domain: ETGVTQSPTHLIKTRGQQVTLRCSSQSGHNTVSWYQQALGQGPQFIFQYYREEENGRGNFPPRFSGLQFPNYSSELNVNALELDDSALYLCASRIISGRRDTQYFGPGTRLTVL.

This chain links TRBV7-2 with TRBJ2-7; TRBD2 aligns across 10 bases. V shed 5 bases, J shed 1 base, and the junction held 11 bases outside the gene matches. The CDR3 contains 17 residues. The germline gives CDR1 SGHTA, CDR2 FQGNSA. The CDR3 reads CASSARGGTSVSYEQYF. The CDR3 DNA sequence: TGTGCCAGCAGCGCCCGGGGGGGGACTAGCGTATCCTACGAGCAGTACTTC.

The V gene is TRBV7-3, the J gene TRBJ2-7; 9 bases are a match to TRBD2. The V gene end was trimmed by 5 bases and the J gene end by 0 bases; junction bases not matched to a gene: 5. Germline lookup yields CDR1 SGHTA and CDR2 FQGTGA. The CDR3 totals 15 residues. For the CDR3, the DNA is TGTGCCAGCAGCGCGGCGGGGGGGTACTCCTACGAGCAGTACTTC. This codes for CASSAAGGYSYEQYF.

The J gene is TRBJ2-1, the V gene TRBV11-2, with D possibly TRBD2 on 6 matching bases. This CDR3 contains 16 residues. CDR1 SGHAT and CDR2 FQNNGV come from the germline V gene. V shed 0 bases and J shed 0 bases, with 9 bases lying between them. Written as DNA, the CDR3 is TGTGCCAGCAGCTTAGAAGGGACTTCCTCCTACAATGAGCAGTTCTTC. Translating it yields CASSLEGTSSYNEQFF.

J is TRBJ1-2 and V is TRBV15; D remains unclear. The CDR3 has 13 amino acids. Per the germline V gene, CDR1 is LNHNV and CDR2 is YYDKDF (reference sequence). V dropped 0 bases and J dropped 2 bases, with 4 bases sitting between them. CDR3 loop: CATSRDRNYGYTF. The CDR3 region has the DNA TGTGCCACCAGCAGAGACAGGAACTATGGCTACACCTTC.

CDR3 loop: CASSLSGVGGYTF. The CDR3 DNA reads TGTGCCAGCAGTTTATCAGGGGTCGGTGGCTACACCTTC. The V gene is TRBV28, the J gene TRBJ1-2; perhaps TRBD1 as D (6 bases). The germline V and J ends were trimmed by 1 base and 7 bases, with 10 bases remaining between them. The germline CDR1 and CDR2 sequences are MDHEN and SYDVKM. The CDR3 is 13 amino acids.

CDR3 in amino acids: CASSYSTSGSSYEQYF. For the CDR3, the DNA is TGTGCCAGCAGTTACTCTACTAGCGGTAGCTCCTACGAGCAGTACTTC. The J gene is TRBJ2-7, the V gene TRBV6-5; 8 positions agree with TRBD2. CDR1 is MNHEY, CDR2 SVGAGI, per germline. The ends lost 0 bases at V and 0 bases at J; junction bases unmatched: 4. This CDR3 has 16 amino acids.

This clone has more than one count but fewer than ten. V and J are TRBV6-4 and TRBJ2-1; the D is unclear. Germline CDR1 is MRHNA and CDR2 is SNTAGT. CDR3 length equals 12 residues. V lost 6 bases and J lost 10, with 13 bases in between. The CDR3 bases are TGTGCCAGCAGCCCTAACGGGTGGGAGCAGTTCTTC. Translated: CASSPNGWEQFF.

This clone appeared a few times. The CDR3 here is CASSLDRDTWAFF. CDR3 DNA: TGTGCCAGCAGCTTAGATCGGGACACTTGGGCTTTCTTT. The chain couples TRBV11-3 to TRBJ1-1, with D tentatively TRBD1 (6 bases). Trimming pared 0 bases from V and 11 bases from J, leaving 13 bases between. Germline loops: CDR1 SGHNT, CDR2 YENEEA. This CDR3 is 13 amino acids long.

This clone was counted a few times. The J gene is TRBJ2-2, the V gene TRBV19; D is perhaps TRBD1 (6 bases). With 5 bases removed from V and 4 bases from J, the gap between germline ends came to 14 bases. The CDR3 is made up of 15 amino acids. Germline-derived CDR1 and CDR2 are LNHDA and SQIVND (reference sequence). The DNA for the CDR3 is TGTGCCAGTAGTGTAGGGACATCCTCCACCGGGGAGCTGTTTTTT. It codes for CASSVGTSSTGELFF.

The chain employs TRBV28 and TRBJ2-7; 11 nucleotides align to TRBD2. The CDR3 is 15 residues long. Germline-derived CDR1 and CDR2 are MDHEN and SYDVKM. Trimming at V came to 1 base and at J to 4 bases, leaving 3 bases not matched to a gene. CDR3 residues: CASSLYPSGRYEQYF. DNA for the CDR3: TGTGCCAGCAGTTTATATCCTAGCGGGAGGTACGAGCAGTACTTC.

The chain uses TRBV27 and TRBJ2-7; 15 nucleotides align to TRBD2. J lost 2 bases, V lost 5 bases, and 7 bases had no gene match. Germline CDR1 reads MNHEY; CDR2 reads SMNVEV (reference sequence). The CDR3 consists of 17 residues. This CDR3 is CASSRDGLAGGAYEQYF. In DNA form, the CDR3 reads TGTGCCAGCAGTCGAGACGGACTAGCGGGAGGGGCCTACGAGCAGTACTTC.